This TCR beta chain was observed in a study of blood T cells in healthy people across ages. The length of the CDR3 is 15 residues. The germline CDR1 and CDR2 sequences are MGHRA and YSYEKL. Trimming took off 7 bases at V and 7 bases at J, with 20 bases between the two ends. Next came a second PCR, run for about 7 to 12 cycles, which used a sample-barcoded 5' primer along with a J-beta primer mix. Each sample provided no less than 2.5 million CDR3-containing paired-end reads. TCRdb reprocessed the 5' RACE reads with MiXCR, giving one entry per CDR3 protein. The data hold fewer than 1.5 million distinct CDR3 sequences, with 40% to 50% observed a single time.

J is TRBJ1-5 and V is TRBV4-1; perhaps TRBD1 as D (6 bases). The sequencing input was blood. This receptor was taken from a woman under 30 in good health. The CDR3 loop reads CASNQQTGRRQPQHF. The CDR3 bases are TGCGCCAGCAACCAGCAAACAGGGCGAAGGCAGCCCCAGCATTTT.